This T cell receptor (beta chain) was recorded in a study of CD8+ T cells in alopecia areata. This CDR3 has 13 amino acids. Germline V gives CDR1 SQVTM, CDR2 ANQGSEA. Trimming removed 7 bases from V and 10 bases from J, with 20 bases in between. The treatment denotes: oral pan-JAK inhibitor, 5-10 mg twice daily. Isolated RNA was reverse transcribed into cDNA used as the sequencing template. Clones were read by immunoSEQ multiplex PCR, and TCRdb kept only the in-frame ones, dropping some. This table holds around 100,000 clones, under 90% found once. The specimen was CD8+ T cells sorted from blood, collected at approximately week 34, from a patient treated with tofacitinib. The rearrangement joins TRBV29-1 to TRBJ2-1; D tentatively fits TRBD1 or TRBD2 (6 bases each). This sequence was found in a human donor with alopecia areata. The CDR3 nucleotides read TGCAGCGGGCGACTAGGACAGCCGGAGGAGCAGTTCTTC. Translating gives CSGRLGQPEEQFF.